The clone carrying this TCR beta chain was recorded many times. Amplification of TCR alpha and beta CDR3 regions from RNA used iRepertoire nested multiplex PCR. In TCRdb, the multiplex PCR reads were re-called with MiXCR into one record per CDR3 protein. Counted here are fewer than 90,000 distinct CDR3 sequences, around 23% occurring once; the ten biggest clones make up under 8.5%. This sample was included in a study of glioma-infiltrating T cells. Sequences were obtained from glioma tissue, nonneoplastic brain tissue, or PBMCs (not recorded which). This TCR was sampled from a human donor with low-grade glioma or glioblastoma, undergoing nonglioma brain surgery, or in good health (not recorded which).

As DNA, the CDR3 is TGTGCCAGCTCCCCCACCCCGATCAATGAGCAGTTCTTC. Its translation is CASSPTPINEQFF. The chain links TRBV18 to TRBJ2-1; the D is unclear. Trimming cost V 6 bases and J 6 bases, with 12 bases left between them. This CDR3 spans 13 amino acids. Looked up from germline, CDR1 is KGHSH and CDR2 is LQKENI.